These 17 T cell receptor beta chains originate from one sample sequenced in a study of T cell changes during pregnancy in multiple sclerosis (dated by TCRdb to the late 2010s). Library preparation used the immunoSEQ multiplex PCR assay. TCRdb retrieved this table from immuneACCESS and kept in-frame rearrangements only. Not all clones are present; in checked studies, unresolved V genes account for under half, and no reason is known for the remainder. Across this sample there are 42,000 or so clones, with 90% to 95% seen only once. Jointly, the top ten make up 8.1% of the sample. This specimen consisted of CD8+ T cells from peripheral blood mononuclear cells, obtained in the third trimester of pregnancy. These receptors were obtained from a female donor with multiple sclerosis, enrolled in a pregnancy study.

The chain links TRBV6-6 to TRBJ2-1; 7 nucleotides agree with TRBD2. Germline assignment: CDR1 MNHNY and CDR2 SVGAGI (reference sequence). The length of the CDR3 is 13 residues. V was pared by 2 bases and J by 6 bases, with 1 base of the junction left unmatched. The CDR3 bases are TGTGCCAGCAGTTACACTAGCGTCAATGAGCAGTTCTTC. Protein: CASSYTSVNEQFF.

The rearrangement links TRBV10-3 to TRBJ1-1; D call uncertain. The germline CDR1 and CDR2 sequences are ENHRY and SYGVKD. CDR3 size: 13 residues. Trimming cost V 6 bases and J 0 bases, with 8 bases left between them. CDR3 amino acids: CAIRRQMNTEAFF. The CDR3 nucleotides read TGTGCCATCAGGCGGCAGATGAACACTGAAGCTTTCTTT.

The chain joins TRBV28 to TRBJ2-7; D is possibly TRBD1 (6 bases). This CDR3 comprises 15 residues. The V gene's germline CDR1 is MDHEN and CDR2 SYDVKM. Trimming cost V 2 bases and J 2 bases, with 13 bases left between them. The CDR3, as DNA: TGTGCCAGCAGTTTACTTGGACAGCTTACCTACGAGCAGTACTTC. Translating it yields CASSLLGQLTYEQYF.

This chain joins TRBV7-9 and TRBJ1-5, with D possibly TRBD1 on 5 matching bases. CDR1 SEHNR and CDR2 FQNEAQ come from the germline V gene (reference sequence). Trimming cost V 5 bases and J 2 bases, with 13 bases left between them. The CDR3 contains 15 residues. The CDR3 coding sequence is TGTGCCAGCAGCCACGGGGGGGTAGGCAATCAGCCCCAGCATTTT. It encodes CASSHGGVGNQPQHF. The complete variable domain, with remaining parts taken from reference TRBV7-9 and TRBJ1-5, reads DTGVSQNPRHKITKRGQNVTFRCDPISEHNRLYWYRQTLGQGPEFLTYFQNEAQLEKSRLLSDRFSAERPKGSFSTLEIQRTEQGDSAMYLCASSHGGVGNQPQHFGDGTRLSIL.

The CDR3 bases are TGTGCCAGTAGTATGAGGACTAGAGGCCACAATGAGCAGTTCTTC. Translated: CASSMRTRGHNEQFF. This chain joins TRBV19 and TRBJ2-1; TRBD2 agrees at 7 bases. The V and J ends lost 3 bases and 5 bases, in that order; junction bases with no gene match: 7. The germline CDR1 and CDR2 sequences are LNHDA and SQIVND (reference sequence). The CDR3 consists of 15 residues.

The genes are TRBV27 and TRBJ2-1, with 8 bases matching TRBD2. Germline CDR1 and CDR2: MNHEY and SMNVEV (reference sequence). The CDR3 runs to 13 residues. V shed 7 bases and J 6 bases; nucleotides not matched to a gene: 5. CDR3 sequence: CASKPGLGNEQFF. Here the CDR3 DNA reads TGTGCCAGCAAACCGGGACTAGGCAATGAGCAGTTCTTC.

J is TRBJ2-1 and V is TRBV5-8; perhaps TRBD2 as D (5 bases). V was trimmed by 4 bases and J by 8 bases, leaving 28 bases between them. Germline values: CDR1 SGHTS, CDR2 YDEGEE. CDR3 size: 18 residues. This chain's CDR3 is CASSRSEGLAILEDEQFF. Here the CDR3 DNA reads TGTGCCAGCAGCCGATCGGAAGGGCTAGCCATCTTAGAAGATGAGCAGTTCTTC.

This rearrangement joins TRBV28 to TRBJ1-1; 7 bases match TRBD1. The junction had 2 bases not matched to a gene; V was cut back by 3 bases and J by 1 base. CDR1 and CDR2 (germline): MDHEN, SYDVKM. The CDR3 contains 14 residues. CDR3 in DNA: TGTGCCAGCAGTTTGGGACAGCAGAACACTGAAGCTTTCTTT. Protein sequence: CASSLGQQNTEAFF.

The CDR3 region is CASSQGSGGAQETQYF. The DNA of the CDR3 is TGCGCCAGCAGCCAAGGGAGCGGAGGGGCCCAAGAGACCCAGTACTTC. The chain uses TRBV4-3 and TRBJ2-5, with D perhaps TRBD2 (6 bases). Looked up from germline, CDR1 is LGHNA and CDR2 is YSLEER. The CDR3 is made up of 16 amino acids. Trimming took off 1 base at V and 1 base at J, with 13 bases between the two ends.

This chain joins TRBV2 and TRBJ1-4, with TRBD1 matching 7 bases. This CDR3 is built from 15 residues. Germline CDR1 and CDR2: SNHLY and FYNNEI. With V trimmed by 3 bases and J by 4 bases, 5 bases remained unmatched. The CDR3 loop reads CASSDPGQFNEKLFF. The DNA of the CDR3 is TGTGCCAGCAGTGACCCGGGACAGTTTAATGAAAAACTGTTTTTT. The entire variable domain, with the rest obtained from reference TRBV2 and TRBJ1-4, is as follows: EPEVTQTPSHQVTQMGQEVILRCVPISNHLYFYWYRQILGQKVEFLVSFYNNEISEKSEIFDDQFSVERPDGSNFTLKIRSTKLEDSAMYFCASSDPGQFNEKLFFGSGTQLSVL.

The chain employs TRBV15 and TRBJ2-3; 7 nucleotides line up with TRBD2. Unmatched junction bases numbered 7, after V lost 0 bases and J lost 4 bases. This CDR3 is built from 16 residues. Germline loops: CDR1 LNHNV, CDR2 YYDKDF (reference sequence). DNA of the CDR3: TGTGCCACCAGCAGAGATCGGGGGGTAGGCGCAGATACGCAGTATTTT. The encoded protein is CATSRDRGVGADTQYF.

A single count supports this clone. The genes are TRBV13 and TRBJ2-1, with D tentatively TRBD2 (5 bases). Trimming took off 7 bases at V and 3 bases at J, with 13 bases between the two ends. Germline lookup yields CDR1 PRHDT and CDR2 FYEKMQ (reference sequence). The CDR3 contains 14 residues. CDR3 sequence (DNA): TGTGCCAGCATGTGGAGCGGCCTCTACAATGAGCAGTTCTTC. It is translated as CASMWSGLYNEQFF.

V and J are TRBV19 and TRBJ2-1; D is uncertain. The V gene's germline CDR1 is LNHDA and CDR2 SQIVND (reference sequence). With 7 bases removed from V and 4 bases from J, the gap between germline ends came to 5 bases. This CDR3 comprises 11 residues. The chain's CDR3 is CASKEYNEQFF. DNA for the CDR3: TGTGCCAGTAAGGAGTACAATGAGCAGTTCTTC.

The chain is built from TRBV4-2 and TRBJ2-1, with 11 positions matching TRBD2. CDR3 length equals 16 residues. CDR1 is LGHNA and CDR2 is YNFKEQ in the germline V gene. Trimming at V came to 2 bases and at J to 6 bases, leaving 6 bases not matched to a gene. As DNA, the CDR3 is TGTGCCAGCAGCCAAAAGGGTGGGACTAGCGGCAATGAGCAGTTCTTC. Translating gives CASSQKGGTSGNEQFF.

The rearrangement uses TRBV2 and TRBJ2-1; D remains unclear. V was shortened by 7 bases and J by 8 bases, with 15 bases between the two germline ends. Germline V gene sequence: CDR1 SNHLY, CDR2 FYNNEI. The CDR3 totals 13 residues. The CDR3 bases are TGTGCCAGCACCCCCCTCCGGGTCGATGAGCAGTTCTTC. Protein sequence: CASTPLRVDEQFF.

V usage is TRBV7-9 and J usage is TRBJ2-3; TRBD2 agrees at 10 bases. Trimming at V came to 1 base and at J to 5 bases, leaving 3 bases not matched to a gene. This CDR3 is built from 15 residues. The germline V gene encodes CDR1 SEHNR and CDR2 FQNEAQ (reference sequence). Here the CDR3 DNA reads TGTGCCAGCAGCTTAGTTACTAGCGGGGAAGATACGCAGTATTTT. Encoded protein: CASSLVTSGEDTQYF.

The rearrangement uses TRBV28 and TRBJ2-5; 10 positions agree with TRBD1. CDR3 size: 18 residues. Looked up from germline, CDR1 is MDHEN and CDR2 is SYDVKM. V gave up 7 bases and J gave up 0 bases; unmatched junction bases: 14. The CDR3 DNA sequence: TGTGCCAGCACTGTAGGGACAGGGGAACACCCGTACCAAGAGACCCAGTACTTC. Encoded protein: CASTVGTGEHPYQETQYF.